This TCR beta chain was found in a study of neoadjuvant nivolumab and ipilimumab in lung cancer. Study-level findings and limits: Resected-tumor TCR richness correlated positively with pretherapy blood richness.

About this clone itself: As yet, its antigen is unknown.

TCRdb's copy holds only in-frame clones and misses some; the assay was immunoSEQ multiplex PCR. The sample has 25,000 to 30,000 clones, 75% to 85% seen once; the top ten hold about 5.5%. CDR3 length equals 16 residues. CDR1 SGHDT and CDR2 YYEEEE come from the germline V gene. Trimming pared 7 bases from V and 0 bases from J, leaving 20 bases between. The receptor's source is an adult with non-small cell lung cancer. The rearrangement uses TRBV5-6 and TRBJ2-7; D tentatively fits TRBD1 or TRBD2 (5 bases each). Sequencing used tumor tissue, obtained after neoadjuvant nivolumab, alone or with ipilimumab, at or shortly before surgery. CDR3 nucleotide sequence: TGTGCCAGCTTCGGGCTCCAAGGGACGCACTCCTACGAGCAGTACTTC. Protein: CASFGLQGTHSYEQYF.